The clone carrying this TCR beta chain has just a few counts. Its antigen is not identified. The record originates from a study of shared clonotypes between healthy human individuals. Study-level results: Genetic and exposure-history diversity was limited by the small donor number. Several donors held approximately 5% of naive CD4 clonotypes in common.

As defined, naive CD8 cells were CD45RO-negative and positively selected for CCR7, with terminally differentiated effector memory CD45RA+ cells excluded. The test was conducted at deep level. Profiled with immunoSEQ multiplex PCR; TCRdb holds only in-frame clones, not every one. The sample shows about 2.2 million clones, about 92% of them seen only once. Trimming took off 1 base at V and 11 bases at J, with 11 bases between the two ends. The germline CDR1 and CDR2 sequences are LNHDA and SQIVND (reference sequence). The length of the CDR3 is 12 residues. Sequences were obtained from naive CD8+ T cells from PBMCs. The chain combines TRBV19 with TRBJ1-1; tentative D call: TRBD1 (6 bases). This receptor was identified in a young man in good health. Some clones in this sample may be carry-over from other donors' samples. The CDR3 nucleotides read TGTGCCAGTAGTATAGCGGGGGCGAACGCTTTCTTT. This encodes CASSIAGANAFF.